These 4 T cell receptor beta chains were sequenced from one sample in a study of human CD8 memory T cell subsets. UMI-labeled 5' RACE generated the TCR beta libraries. From its re-call of the 5' RACE reads, TCRdb lists each CDR3 protein once, without DNA. This sample's table has more than 10,000 distinct CDR3 sequences. Sequenced: CD8+ T cells from PBMCs. Receptor source: a human donor in good health.

Judged by frequency, this clonotype is medium-sized. The V and J genes are TRBV6-1 and TRBJ1-1. Germline V gene lookup returns CDR1 MNHNS and CDR2 SASEGT. The CDR3 is 13 residues long. CDR3 residues: CASSAWQNTEAFF.

This clonotype is labeled medium-sized based on frequency. This chain connects TRBV29-1 to TRBJ2-7; TCRdb reports TRBD2, a call that lacks DNA to check it against. Germline assignment: CDR1 SQVTM and CDR2 ANQGSEA. This CDR3 comprises 15 residues. The CDR3 sequence: CSVGALAVSSYEQYF.

The V call is TRBV6-1, the J call TRBJ2-1; with no DNA, the TCRdb D assignment of TRBD2 cannot be verified. CDR1 is MNHNS and CDR2 is SASEGT in the germline V gene. This CDR3 is built from 14 residues. The chain's CDR3 is CASSAGLEWVEQFF.

The genes are TRBV12-3 or TRBV12-4 and TRBJ2-1; the D call from TCRdb, TRBD2, cannot be confirmed without DNA. The CDR3 consists of 14 residues. CDR3 loop: CASSGLAGDGEQFF.